Below, 25 T cell receptor beta chains from the same sample are listed, as sequenced in a study of blood T cells in healthy people across ages. A second PCR of 7 to 11 cycles used a sample-barcoded 5' primer and a J-beta primer mix. Using its own MiXCR run on the 5' RACE reads, TCRdb lists one record per CDR3 protein. The profile shows 650,000 to 900,000 distinct CDR3 sequences, around two thirds of them singletons. Sequenced sample: blood. Source of these receptors: a man aged 25 to 40 in good health.

This chain links TRBV7-2 with TRBJ2-4; possibly TRBD2 for D (6 bases). The DNA matches TRBJ2-5 better at its end, which makes the J call doubtful. The germline CDR1 and CDR2 sequences are SGHTA and FQGNSA. The CDR3 has 15 residues. Here the CDR3 reads CASSATRDSQETQYF. The CDR3, as DNA: TGTGCCAGCAGCGCTACTCGGGACTCCCAAGAGACCCAGTACTTC.

J is TRBJ1-2 and V is TRBV27; 8 bases line up with TRBD1. J lost 7 bases, V lost 3 bases, and 7 bases had no gene match. Germline V lookup: CDR1 MNHEY, CDR2 SMNVEV (reference sequence). The length of the CDR3 is 14 residues. CDR3 residues: CASSFVDRDGGYTF. CDR3 bases: TGTGCCAGCAGTTTCGTGGACAGGGATGGTGGCTACACCTTC.

The V and J genes are TRBV4-1 and TRBJ2-3, with TRBD2 identical over 8 bases. The CDR3 extends over 12 amino acids. Germline V CDR1 and CDR2: MGHRA, YSYEKL. Written as DNA, the CDR3 is TGCGGCTCTAGCGGGAGCACAGATACGCAGTATTTT. Encoded protein: CGSSGSTDTQYF.

J is TRBJ1-4 and V is TRBV19, with D uncertain. Deletions cut 3 bases from V and 1 base from J, with 12 bases between. Germline CDR1 and CDR2: LNHDA and SQIVND (reference sequence). The CDR3 totals 16 residues. In nucleotides, the CDR3 is TGTGCCAGTAGTATGGGAGTCGTGAGAACTAATGAAAAACTGTTTTTT. It encodes CASSMGVVRTNEKLFF.

This clonotype was observed at least ten times. This chain connects TRBV12-3 or TRBV12-4 to TRBJ1-4; D is undetermined. This CDR3 region has 11 residues. The ends were cut back, 6 bases at V and 8 bases at J, with 7 bases in the middle. The CDR3 DNA reads as TGTGCCAGCAGCCGTGGGGAAAAACTGTTTTTT. Translation: CASSRGEKLFF.

V gene TRBV7-3 combines with J gene TRBJ2-2; D is possibly TRBD2 (5 bases). Looked up from germline, CDR1 is SGHTA and CDR2 is FQGTGA. The CDR3 totals 15 residues. Trimming stripped 2 bases from V and 4 bases from J, with 11 bases between. CDR3 sequence (DNA): TGTGCCAGCAGCTTATTTGCTAGCTCCACCGGGGAGCTGTTTTTT. Amino acid sequence: CASSLFASSTGELFF.

In its sample, this clonotype was seen once. V usage is TRBV7-2 and J usage is TRBJ2-1; TRBD2 matches at 7 bases. CDR3 length: 14 amino acids. Germline CDR1 SGHTA, CDR2 FQGNSA. Trimming took 3 bases from V and 4 from J; bases not matched to a gene: 3. CDR3 DNA sequence: TGTGCCAGCAGCTTCGAAGCGGGGTACAATGAGCAGTTCTTC. Its translation is CASSFEAGYNEQFF.

The rearrangement uses TRBV20-1 and TRBJ2-1; D remains ambiguous. Germline assignment: CDR1 DFQATT and CDR2 SNEGSKA (reference sequence). V lost 3 bases to trimming and J lost 13 bases, with 16 bases between them. The CDR3 length is 12 residues. CDR3 amino acids: CSASGSPMEQFF. Written as DNA, the CDR3 is TGCAGTGCTAGTGGTAGCCCGATGGAACAGTTCTTC.

The CDR3 region is CASGQGGDTQYF. CDR3 coding DNA: TGTGCCAGTGGACAGGGGGGGGATACGCAGTATTTT. The chain joins TRBV6-5 to TRBJ2-3, with 10 positions matching TRBD1. The CDR3 covers 12 residues. Germline V gene data show CDR1 as MNHEY and CDR2 as SVGAGI. The V segment lost 9 bases and the J segment 6 bases; nucleotides outside the gene matches: 3.

This clonotype was counted a few times. The DNA of the CDR3 is TGTGCCAGCAGTGTAGGGGGCGAAAAACTGTTTTTT. Translating gives CASSVGGEKLFF. This rearrangement joins TRBV7-9 to TRBJ1-4; TRBD1 matches at 7 bases. CDR3 size: 12 residues. Looked up from germline, CDR1 is SEHNR and CDR2 is FQNEAQ (reference sequence). After removal of 6 bases from V and 8 bases from J, the junction contained 3 bases not matched to a gene.

V gene TRBV20-1 combines with J gene TRBJ1-2, with TRBD1 identical over 10 bases. The germline gives CDR1 DFQATT, CDR2 SNEGSKA (reference sequence). With V trimmed by 5 bases and J by 2 bases, 2 bases remained unmatched. The CDR3 consists of 13 residues. Here the CDR3 DNA reads TGCAGTGCTGAGGACAGGGGGAACTATGGCTACACCTTC. Amino acids: CSAEDRGNYGYTF.

This chain joins TRBV29-1 and TRBJ2-3; unclear D gene. The CDR3 spans 17 residues. Per germline, CDR1 SQVTM and CDR2 ANQGSEA. The V gene lost 1 base and the J gene lost 0 bases, with 17 bases spanning the gap. CDR3 nucleotide sequence: TGCAGCGTTGAAGGGAAGGGAACGATACCTAGCACAGATACGCAGTATTTT. Residues: CSVEGKGTIPSTDTQYF.

The chain's CDR3 is CASSERRSAFRETQYF. As DNA, the CDR3 is TGTGCCAGCAGCGAGCGGAGGAGCGCTTTTAGAGAGACCCAGTACTTC. This sequence joins TRBV3-1 and TRBJ2-5; D possibly corresponds to TRBD2 (5 bases). CDR3 length equals 16 residues. From germline, CDR1 is LGHDT and CDR2 YNNKEL (reference sequence). V lost 5 bases, J lost 4 bases, and 20 bases lay in between.

As DNA, the CDR3 is TGTGCCAGCAGGGGGACAGCGAATTACTACGAGCAGTACTTC. Its protein product is CASRGTANYYEQYF. This rearrangement joins TRBV2 to TRBJ2-5, with 7 bases that match TRBD1. The assigned J gene may be wrong: the sequence end matches TRBJ2-7 better. Germline V gene sequence: CDR1 SNHLY, CDR2 FYNNEI. This CDR3 spans 14 amino acids.

This clonotype appeared a few times. The chain couples TRBV12-3 or TRBV12-4 to TRBJ2-1; TRBD1 agrees at 9 bases. The DNA matches TRBJ2-7 better at its end, which makes the J call doubtful. The CDR3 is 14 amino acids. The CDR3 DNA sequence: TGTGCCAGCAACCAATGGGACAGGGTAGGGGAGCAGTACTTC. Its translation: CASNQWDRVGEQYF.

The chain has TRBV25-1 and TRBJ1-6, with D possibly matching TRBD1 (5 bases). CDR3 length equals 12 residues. From germline, CDR1 is MGHDK and CDR2 SYGVNS. V lost 6 bases to trimming and J lost 10 bases, with 10 bases between them. CDR3 loop: CASRGRASPLHF. In nucleotides, the CDR3 is TGTGCCAGCAGGGGACGGGCCTCACCCCTCCACTTT.

This clonotype was counted a single time. The chain joins TRBV20-1 to TRBJ2-2, with 9 bases lining up with TRBD2. The V gene's germline CDR1 is DFQATT and CDR2 SNEGSKA (reference sequence). The CDR3 has 15 residues. After removal of 5 bases from V and 7 bases from J, the junction contained 11 bases not matched to a gene. This chain's CDR3 is CSAPGTSTRNGELFF. Here the CDR3 DNA reads TGCAGTGCTCCCGGGACTAGCACCCGGAACGGGGAGCTGTTTTTT.

Comment on this clonotype: Possible read error: a much larger clone is one base away. The chain is built from TRBV7-6 and TRBJ2-3; 9 nucleotides agree with TRBD2. The CDR3 loop spans 14 amino acids. With V trimmed by 5 bases and J by 6 bases, 6 bases remained unmatched. Germline values: CDR1 SGHVS, CDR2 FNYEAQ. The DNA for the CDR3 is TGTGCCAGCAGCACAAGCGGGGGGAGGGATACGCAGTATTTT. Amino acids: CASSTSGGRDTQYF.

This clonotype was counted a few times. The chain is built from TRBV12-3 or TRBV12-4 and TRBJ1-2; D unclear. CDR3 size: 14 residues. Trimming stripped 3 bases from V and 8 bases from J, with 16 bases between. CDR3 coding DNA: TGTGCCAGCAGTTTCGGGCCGTCCACTCGAGGCTACACCTTC. It encodes CASSFGPSTRGYTF.

In regard to this clonotype: The junction differs from germline at one of its ends, possibly a read error. The CDR3 spells CVSSSGGTETQYF. For the CDR3, the DNA is TGTGTCAGCAGCTCCGGGGGAACTGAGACCCAGTACTTC. The rearrangement joins TRBV7-2 to TRBJ2-5; perhaps TRBD2 as D (6 bases). Germline V gene data show CDR1 as SGHTA and CDR2 as FQGNSA. This CDR3 has 13 residues. Filled out from reference TRBV7-2 and TRBJ2-5, the complete variable domain reads GAGVSQSPSNKVTEKGKDVELRCDPISGHTALYWYRQSLGQGLEFLIYFQGNSAPDKSGLPSDRFSAERTGGSVSTLTIQRTQQEDSAVYLCVSSSGGTETQYFGPGTRLLVL.

V gene TRBV7-9 combines with J gene TRBJ2-5, with D uncertain. Germline values: CDR1 SEHNR, CDR2 FQNEAQ (reference sequence). The CDR3 has 14 amino acids. V lost 5 bases to trimming and J lost 2 bases, with 12 bases between them. The CDR3 loop reads CASSIRYFQETQYF. Here the CDR3 DNA reads TGTGCCAGCAGCATTCGCTACTTTCAAGAGACCCAGTACTTC.

This chain connects TRBV24-1 to TRBJ2-3; 8 bases map to TRBD1. The germline gives CDR1 KGHDR, CDR2 SFDVKD. V trimming: 4 bases; J trimming: 5 bases; junction bases outside the gene matches: 13. The CDR3 loop spans 17 amino acids. The CDR3 coding sequence is TGTGCCACCAGTGACCCAAGGACAGGGCGAGGTGGAGATACGCAGTATTTT. Translated: CATSDPRTGRGGDTQYF.

This chain uses TRBV2 with TRBJ2-4; D might be TRBD1 (5 bases). Germline V lookup: CDR1 SNHLY, CDR2 FYNNEI. The CDR3 runs to 16 residues. V shed 2 bases and J shed 3 bases, with 14 bases lying between them. The DNA of the CDR3 is TGTGCCAGCAGTGAATCCTCCCTAGGGGACAAAAACATTCAGTACTTC. Amino acids: CASSESSLGDKNIQYF.

J is TRBJ2-5 and V is TRBV7-9; TRBD1 is a possible D gene (6 bases). Germline assignment: CDR1 SEHNR and CDR2 FQNEAQ (reference sequence). The CDR3 runs to 16 residues. V was trimmed by 5 bases and J by 1 base, leaving 17 bases between them. The CDR3 DNA reads as TGTGCCAGCAGCAATAGACAGGCCCTTCCCCAAGAGACCCAGTACTTC. Its translation is CASSNRQALPQETQYF.

Written as DNA, the CDR3 is TGTGCCAGCAGTTACTCGAGGCCGCAGGCCTCCTACGAGCAGTACTTC. It encodes CASSYSRPQASYEQYF. The chain couples TRBV6-2 or TRBV6-3 to TRBJ2-7; D is unclear. CDR1 MNHEY and CDR2 SVGEGT come from the germline V gene. CDR3 size: 16 residues. Trimming shortened V by 0 bases and J by 0 bases, and 12 bases separated the two germline ends.